The text below deals with one T cell receptor beta chain. Antigen: not known. This sample is part of a study of cytomegalovirus exposure and HLA in healthy donors. Points from the study as a whole: There were about 160 TCR beta chains listed as cytomegalovirus-associated. TCR clusters originating in the first cohort tended to co-occur in the roughly 120 validation repertoires, according to a later analysis.

The V gene's germline CDR1 is MNHNS and CDR2 SASEGT. Trimming pared 5 bases from V and 3 bases from J, leaving 14 bases between. The CDR3 is 14 amino acids. Libraries were prepared by immunoSEQ multiplex PCR; TCRdb keeps only in-frame clonotypes and omits some of them. The sample lists about 110,000 clones, over 75% occurring once. J is TRBJ2-7 and V is TRBV6-1, with D possibly being TRBD2 (5 bases). Sequencing was done on a sample of PBMCs. The source of this sequence is a young woman in good health and CMV-seronegative. This CDR3 is CASSQGEGSYEQYF. CDR3 in DNA: TGTGCCAGCAGTCAAGGAGAGGGCAGCTACGAGCAGTACTTC.